What follows is one T cell receptor (beta chain) and its context. This sample is part of a study of T-cell reconstitution after alpha-beta-depleted transplantation in children. It was with unique molecular identifiers that the TCRbeta library was prepared. TCRdb independently ran MiXCR on the PCR reads; one entry per CDR3 protein. The sample records 500,000 to 650,000 distinct CDR3 sequences, about an eighth being singletons. Per germline, CDR1 SGHKS and CDR2 YYEKEE (reference sequence). The CDR3 loop spans 15 amino acids. V dropped 2 bases and J dropped 0; count of bases not matched to a gene: 2. The sequence came from a male patient younger than 18 who had a stem cell transplant for acute myeloid leukemia, so the T cells may come from the graft donor. The starting material was PBMCs, mostly from graft donor cells, obtained 360 days after TCRalphabeta/CD19-depleted stem cell transplant. V and J are TRBV5-5 and TRBJ2-3, with 8 bases matching TRBD1. This CDR3 is CASSFRTGSTDTQYF. CDR3 nucleotide sequence: TGTGCCAGCAGCTTTCGGACAGGGAGCACAGATACGCAGTATTTT.